Listed here are 27 T cell receptor beta chains from one sample, sequenced in a study of cytomegalovirus exposure and HLA in healthy donors. In the PCR, 60 Vbeta and 13 Jbeta primers were used. The assay was immunoSEQ multiplex PCR, and TCRdb's table has in-frame clones only and misses some. The sample has tens of thousands of clones, 74% seen once. The sequenced sample was PBMCs. These receptors originate from a human donor in good health.

The V gene is TRBV5-1, the J gene TRBJ2-5, with TRBD1 as a possible D gene (6 bases). V was pared by 7 bases and J by 9 bases, with 28 bases between. The germline V gene encodes CDR1 SGHRS and CDR2 YFSETQ. There are 16 residues in the CDR3. The DNA of the CDR3 is TGCGCCAGCCAAACCCGGGACACCGCGCCATTAGGGGCCCAGTACTTC. Protein sequence: CASQTRDTAPLGAQYF.

The CDR3 loop reads CASSLGTGVNIQYF. CDR3 coding DNA: TGTGCCAGCAGCCTTGGGACAGGAGTAAACATTCAGTACTTC. The chain links TRBV11-2 to TRBJ2-4; 8 bases fit TRBD1. The V gene's germline CDR1 is SGHAT and CDR2 FQNNGV. CDR3 size: 14 residues. The J segment lost 6 bases and the V segment lost 5 bases, leaving 6 bases of the junction unmatched.

This chain joins TRBV29-1 and TRBJ1-4; D is perhaps TRBD1 (6 bases). Trimming removed 5 bases from V and 0 bases from J, with 13 bases in between. CDR1 and CDR2 (germline): SQVTM, ANQGSEA. CDR3 size: 15 residues. The CDR3: CSVSGAPPTNEKLFF. CDR3 bases: TGCAGCGTTTCAGGGGCGCCCCCAACTAATGAAAAACTGTTTTTT.

This clone showed up just a few times. The chain joins TRBV4-1 to TRBJ1-1; D gene ambiguous. The CDR3 loop spans 17 amino acids. CDR1 MGHRA and CDR2 YSYEKL come from the germline V gene. V lost 4 bases and J 0 bases, leaving 18 bases between the germline ends. CDR3 coding DNA: TGCGCCAGCAGCCCTAGGACCTCCGGGAGAATGAACACTGAAGCTTTCTTT. Translating gives CASSPRTSGRMNTEAFF.

The chain links TRBV10-3 to TRBJ2-7, with a weak D call TRBD1 (6 bases). The V and J ends lost 4 bases and 0 bases respectively, with 13 bases between them. The germline V gene encodes CDR1 ENHRY and CDR2 SYGVKD. The CDR3 consists of 15 residues. This CDR3 reads CAISGVGTYSYEQYF. The CDR3 DNA reads TGTGCCATCAGTGGGGTAGGGACATACTCCTACGAGCAGTACTTC.

The chain links TRBV18 to TRBJ1-2; 10 bases line up with TRBD1. Germline-derived CDR1 and CDR2 are KGHSH and LQKENI. V lost 0 bases, J lost 5 bases, and 21 bases stayed unmatched. The length of the CDR3 is 21 residues. The CDR3 DNA is TGTGCCAGCTCACCACCAACACCCTTCTCCGGGACAGGGGATGTCGAATATGGCTACACCTTC. Translated, it gives CASSPPTPFSGTGDVEYGYTF.

The V and J genes are TRBV29-1 and TRBJ1-1; no clear D gene. The CDR3 totals 12 residues. Per the germline V gene, CDR1 is SQVTM and CDR2 is ANQGSEA. Trimming removed 6 bases from V and 7 bases from J, with 15 bases in between. CDR3 sequence (DNA): TGCAGCGTGGTCGGGTTAAGAGGTGAAGCTTTCTTT. Its translation is CSVVGLRGEAFF.

This sequence joins TRBV30 and TRBJ1-5; no clear D gene. Trimming took 3 bases from V and 2 from J, leaving 11 bases between them. Germline lookup yields CDR1 GTSNPN and CDR2 SVGIG (reference sequence). The CDR3 is 14 residues long. As DNA, the CDR3 is TGTGCCTGGAGCAAGGTCCGGGGCAATCAGCCCCAGCATTTT. This gives the protein CAWSKVRGNQPQHF.

The rearrangement joins TRBV6-4 to TRBJ2-1; 11 bases align to TRBD2. In germline, CDR1 is MRHNA, CDR2 SNTAGT. After removal of 6 bases from V and 2 bases from J, the junction contained 3 bases not matched to a gene. The CDR3 extends over 15 amino acids. The CDR3 nucleotides read TGTGCCAGCAGCGTACTAGCGGGGGCCTACAATGAGCAGTTCTTC. Its translation: CASSVLAGAYNEQFF.

This clone was recorded only once. The chain carries TRBV5-6 and TRBJ1-2; no firm D call. The germline gives CDR1 SGHDT, CDR2 YYEEEE. Trimming pared 0 bases from V and 8 bases from J, leaving 11 bases between. The CDR3 length is 13 residues. CDR3 in amino acids: CASSLVSERGYTF. CDR3 nucleotides: TGTGCCAGCAGCTTGGTGTCAGAACGCGGCTACACCTTC.

The chain combines TRBV6-4 with TRBJ2-1; 13 bases are shared with TRBD2. CDR3 length equals 15 residues. V was clipped by 2 bases and J by 5 bases; unmatched bases: 0. Germline assignment: CDR1 MRHNA and CDR2 SNTAGT. CDR3 sequence (DNA): TGTGCCAGCAGTGACGGGACTAGCGGGGACAATGAGCAGTTCTTC. Protein: CASSDGTSGDNEQFF.

This clone was seen only a few times. V is TRBV4-2 and J is TRBJ1-1, with D perhaps matching TRBD1 (5 bases). Trimming stripped 3 bases from V and 1 base from J, with 9 bases between. The CDR3 consists of 14 residues. Looked up from germline, CDR1 is LGHNA and CDR2 is YNFKEQ. CDR3 DNA: TGTGCCAGCAGCCAGGGGGGGTCGAACACTGAAGCTTTCTTT. This encodes CASSQGGSNTEAFF.

This chain connects TRBV6-6 to TRBJ1-2; D is undetermined. V was shortened by 5 bases and J by 1 base, with 17 bases between the two germline ends. The CDR3 is 16 amino acids. CDR1 and CDR2 (germline): MNHNY, SVGAGI (reference sequence). In DNA form, the CDR3 reads TGTGCCAGCAGTCCCTTGTTATCCGGAGATAACTATGGCTACACCTTC. As protein: CASSPLLSGDNYGYTF.

V and J are TRBV5-3 and TRBJ1-2, with TRBD1 matching 10 bases. TRBV5-3 carries the ORF label, with uncertain function. CDR3 length: 14 amino acids. V lost 4 bases to trimming and J lost 10 bases; unmatched junction nucleotides: 10. The CDR3 sequence is CARSRYRDRGHYTF. DNA for the CDR3: TGTGCCAGAAGCCGCTACCGGGACAGGGGTCACTACACCTTC.

The chain joins TRBV30 to TRBJ2-5, with D possibly matching TRBD2 (5 bases). The end of the DNA aligns better with TRBJ2-7, so the J call may be wrong. Germline CDR1 GTSNPN, CDR2 SVGIG (reference sequence). The CDR3 loop spans 11 amino acids. Written as DNA, the CDR3 is TGTGCCTGGAGTCCGGACTCCGAGCAGTACTTC. Its translation: CAWSPDSEQYF.

The V gene is TRBV29-1, the J gene TRBJ2-7; D is undetermined. CDR3 length: 11 amino acids. The germline V gene encodes CDR1 SQVTM and CDR2 ANQGSEA. V lost 4 bases and J lost 3, with 7 bases in between. Here the CDR3 DNA reads TGCAGCGTTGTCTCAGACTACGAGCAGTACTTC. Amino acids: CSVVSDYEQYF.

The CDR3 is CASSSASGSSYNEQFF. The CDR3, as DNA: TGTGCCAGCAGCTCCGCTAGCGGGAGCTCCTACAATGAGCAGTTCTTC. The genes are TRBV2 and TRBJ2-1; 10 bases line up with TRBD2. Germline lookup yields CDR1 SNHLY and CDR2 FYNNEI. CDR3 size: 16 residues. The V and J ends lost 6 bases and 0 bases, in that order; junction bases with no gene match: 5.

This clone was found a few times. The J gene is TRBJ2-7, the V gene TRBV6-1, with TRBD1 identical over 7 bases. In germline, CDR1 is MNHNS, CDR2 SASEGT. The CDR3 runs 11 residues. V shed 6 bases and J 10 bases; nucleotides not matched to a gene: 6. Written as DNA, the CDR3 is TGTGCCAGCAGGGACAGGCGGGCCCAGTACTTC. It is translated as CASRDRRAQYF.

This chain uses TRBV7-2 with TRBJ1-1; D remains unclear. The ends were cut back, 5 bases at V and 0 bases at J, with 13 bases in the middle. This CDR3 has 15 residues. The V gene's germline CDR1 is SGHTA and CDR2 FQGNSA. The CDR3 nucleotides are TGTGCCAGCAGCCCACATGGACTCTTGAACACTGAAGCTTTCTTT. Translating it yields CASSPHGLLNTEAFF. The variable domain in full, completed from reference TRBV7-2 and TRBJ1-1, reads GAGVSQSPSNKVTEKGKDVELRCDPISGHTALYWYRQSLGQGLEFLIYFQGNSAPDKSGLPSDRFSAERTGGSVSTLTIQRTQQEDSAVYLCASSPHGLLNTEAFFGQGTRLTVV.

This clone was observed once. The V call is TRBV6-6, the J call TRBJ2-7, with TRBD2 matching over 10 bases. This CDR3 is 16 amino acids long. The V gene end was trimmed by 7 bases and the J gene end by 6 bases; junction bases not matched to a gene: 15. Germline CDR1 MNHNY, CDR2 SVGAGI (reference sequence). The CDR3 region has the DNA TGTGCCAGCACCAAGGGACTAGCGAGAGATATGGGCGAGCAGTACTTC. Its protein product is CASTKGLARDMGEQYF.

The CDR3 DNA follows: TGTGCCAGCAGCTATCAGGCAAGTGGCTACACCTTC. Protein: CASSYQASGYTF. V gene TRBV7-9 combines with J gene TRBJ1-2, with D unclear. Looked up from germline, CDR1 is SEHNR and CDR2 is FQNEAQ (reference sequence). The germline V and J ends were trimmed by 4 bases and 7 bases, with 10 bases remaining between them. CDR3 length equals 12 residues.

This clone was recorded a few times. V is TRBV19 and J is TRBJ1-1; a possible D gene is TRBD1 (5 bases). Trimming removed 1 base from V and 2 bases from J, with 11 bases in between. This CDR3 contains 15 residues. Germline CDR1 reads LNHDA; CDR2 reads SQIVND (reference sequence). The DNA of the CDR3 is TGTGCCAGTAGTATAGCAGGGAGGGGAAACACTGAAGCTTTCTTT. Its translation is CASSIAGRGNTEAFF.

V usage is TRBV6-5 and J usage is TRBJ1-1; D unresolved. Looked up from germline, CDR1 is MNHEY and CDR2 is SVGAGI. CDR3 length: 13 residues. V was clipped by 2 bases and J by 3 bases, with 7 bases between them. The CDR3 is CASSYTIDTEAFF. In nucleotides, the CDR3 is TGTGCCAGCAGTTACACGATAGACACTGAAGCTTTCTTT.

The chain uses TRBV6-1 and TRBJ1-2, with 10 bases lining up with TRBD1. The CDR3 length is 14 residues. V lost 4 bases to trimming and J lost 6 bases; unmatched junction nucleotides: 5. Germline CDR1 is MNHNS and CDR2 is SASEGT. CDR3 DNA: TGTGCCAGCAGTGTCCGGGACAGGGGTGATGGCTACACCTTC. Amino acid sequence: CASSVRDRGDGYTF.

The chain uses TRBV6-6 and TRBJ1-5, with 7 bases matching TRBD1. This CDR3 spans 15 amino acids. Per the germline V gene, CDR1 is MNHNY and CDR2 is SVGAGI (reference sequence). The V segment lost 1 base and the J segment 6 bases; nucleotides outside the gene matches: 6. The CDR3 DNA reads as TGTGCCAGCAGTTACTTTACAGGGGACGGTCAGCCCCAGCATTTT. It is translated as CASSYFTGDGQPQHF.

The rearrangement links TRBV6-6 to TRBJ1-5; D is uncertain. The length of the CDR3 is 15 residues. Germline-derived CDR1 and CDR2 are MNHNY and SVGAGI (reference sequence). V lost 0 bases and J 2 bases, leaving 8 bases between the germline ends. The CDR3: CASSYSGGGNQPQHF. The CDR3 DNA reads TGTGCCAGCAGTTACTCGGGCGGGGGCAATCAGCCCCAGCATTTT.

This clone has a single count. This sequence joins TRBV11-2 and TRBJ2-7; 7 bases match TRBD1. The CDR3 has 14 residues. Trimming at V came to 6 bases and at J to 3 bases, leaving 8 bases not matched to a gene. Germline V gene data show CDR1 as SGHAT and CDR2 as FQNNGV. CDR3 sequence (DNA): TGTGCCAGCAGACCCGGGACAGCAATCTACGAGCAGTACTTC. Translating gives CASRPGTAIYEQYF. Full variable domain (rest looked up from reference TRBV11-2 and TRBJ2-7): EAGVAQSPRYKIIEKRQSVAFWCNPISGHATLYWYQQILGQGPKLLIQFQNNGVVDDSQLPKDRFSAERLKGVDSTLKIQPAKLEDSAVYLCASRPGTAIYEQYFGPGTRLTVT.